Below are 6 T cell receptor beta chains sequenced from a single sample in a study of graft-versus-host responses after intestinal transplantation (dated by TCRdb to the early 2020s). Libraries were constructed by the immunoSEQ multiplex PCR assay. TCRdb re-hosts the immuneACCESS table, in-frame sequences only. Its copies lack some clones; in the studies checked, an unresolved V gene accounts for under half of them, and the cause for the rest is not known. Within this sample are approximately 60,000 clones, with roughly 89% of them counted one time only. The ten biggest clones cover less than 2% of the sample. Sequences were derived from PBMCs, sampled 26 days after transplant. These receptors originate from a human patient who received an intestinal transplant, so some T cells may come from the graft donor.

The chain's CDR3 is CASSPRDRGSGNTIYF. CDR3 in DNA: TGTGCCAGCTCACCACGGGACAGGGGTTCTGGAAACACCATATATTTT. V usage is TRBV18 and J usage is TRBJ1-3, with 10 nucleotides matching TRBD1. This CDR3 is 16 amino acids long. V shed 1 base, J shed 1 base, and the junction held 1 base outside the gene matches. The V gene's germline CDR1 is KGHSH and CDR2 LQKENI. Complete variable domain (other parts from reference TRBV18 and TRBJ1-3): NAGVMQNPRHLVRRRGQEARLRCSPMKGHSHVYWYRQLPEEGLKFMVYLQKENIIDESGMPKERFSAEFPKEGPSILRIQQVVRGDSAAYFCASSPRDRGSGNTIYFGEGSWLTVV.

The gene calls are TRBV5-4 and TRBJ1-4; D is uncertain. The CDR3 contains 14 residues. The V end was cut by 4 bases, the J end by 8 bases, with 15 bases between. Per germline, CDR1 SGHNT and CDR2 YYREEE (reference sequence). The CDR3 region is CASSEEGGREKLFF. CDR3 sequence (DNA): TGTGCCAGCAGCGAAGAAGGCGGGAGGGAAAAACTGTTTTTT. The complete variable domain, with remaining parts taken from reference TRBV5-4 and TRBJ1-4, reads ETGVTQSPTHLIKTRGQQVTLRCSSQSGHNTVSWYQQALGQGPQFIFQYYREEENGRGNFPPRFSGLQFPNYSSELNVNALELDDSALYLCASSEEGGREKLFFGSGTQLSVL.

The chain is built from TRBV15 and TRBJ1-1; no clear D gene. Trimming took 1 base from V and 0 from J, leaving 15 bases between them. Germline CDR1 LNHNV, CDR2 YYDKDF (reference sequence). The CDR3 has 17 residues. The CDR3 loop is CATSRGAAELMNTEAFF. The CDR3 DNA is TGTGCCACCAGCAGAGGTGCGGCAGAACTTATGAACACTGAAGCTTTCTTT.

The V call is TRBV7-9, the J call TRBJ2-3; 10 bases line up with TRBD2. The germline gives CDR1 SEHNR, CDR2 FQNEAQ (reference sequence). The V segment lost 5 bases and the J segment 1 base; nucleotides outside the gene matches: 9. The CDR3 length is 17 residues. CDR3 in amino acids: CASSAPWTSGRTDTQYF. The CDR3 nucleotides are TGTGCCAGCAGCGCCCCGTGGACTAGCGGCCGCACAGATACGCAGTATTTT.

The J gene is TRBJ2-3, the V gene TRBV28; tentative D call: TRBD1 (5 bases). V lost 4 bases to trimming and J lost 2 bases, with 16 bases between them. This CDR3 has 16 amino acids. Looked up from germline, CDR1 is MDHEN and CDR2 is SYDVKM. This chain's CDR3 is CASSSTRQPYTDTQYF. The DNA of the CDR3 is TGTGCCAGCAGTTCCACCCGACAGCCCTACACAGATACGCAGTATTTT.

The CDR3 DNA follows: TGTGCCAGCAGCCCCCCGGGACTTCAAGAGACCCAGTACTTC. It translates to CASSPPGLQETQYF. The chain has TRBV28 and TRBJ2-5; D possibly corresponds to TRBD2 (6 bases). Trimming removed 6 bases from V and 2 bases from J, with 13 bases in between. This CDR3 comprises 14 residues. CDR1 is MDHEN and CDR2 is SYDVKM in the germline V gene.